What follows is one T cell receptor beta chain and its context. The data belong to a study of blood T cell repertoires in COVID-19. Study information: COVID-19 samples collected from the United States, Italy and Spain covered acute and convalescent phases. The analysed material was cDNA or gDNA that came from T cells, B-cell-depleted T cells, or PBMCs.

Per the authors' pipeline: Estimation of nucleated cell counts relied on the amplification of reference gene primers. The protocol was immunoSEQ multiplex PCR, while the TCRdb copy is restricted to in-frame clones and leaves out a portion. V, J and clone size are taken as reported in that table, and D and trimming were inferred from the DNA itself. The sample has hundreds of thousands of clones; 70% to 85% are singletons. Sequenced: peripheral blood. The sequence derives from a man at least 80 years old with acute or convalescent COVID-19.

The CDR3 region is CASSLNVWSSYNEQFF. Written as DNA, the CDR3 is TGTGCCAGCAGCCTTAATGTGTGGAGCTCCTACAATGAGCAGTTCTTC. The V gene is TRBV28, the J gene TRBJ2-1; D not certain. The CDR3 totals 16 residues. Trimming pared 6 bases from V and 0 bases from J, leaving 15 bases between. From germline, CDR1 is MDHEN and CDR2 SYDVKM. Variable domain in full (rest from reference TRBV28 and TRBJ2-1): DVKVTQSSRYLVKRTGEKVFLECVQDMDHENMFWYRQDPGLGLRLIYFSYDVKMKEKGDIPEGYSVSREKKERFSLILESASTNQTSMYLCASSLNVWSSYNEQFFGPGTRLTVL.